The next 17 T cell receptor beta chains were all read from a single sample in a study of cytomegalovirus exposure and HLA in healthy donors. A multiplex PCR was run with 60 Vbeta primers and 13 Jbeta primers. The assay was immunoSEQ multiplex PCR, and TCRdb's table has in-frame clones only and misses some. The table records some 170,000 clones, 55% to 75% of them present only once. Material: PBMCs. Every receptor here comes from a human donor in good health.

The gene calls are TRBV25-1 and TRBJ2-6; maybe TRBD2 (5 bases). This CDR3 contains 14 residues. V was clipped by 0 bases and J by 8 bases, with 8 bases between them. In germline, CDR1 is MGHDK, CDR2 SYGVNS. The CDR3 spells CASSEYRGSNVLTF. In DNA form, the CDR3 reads TGTGCCAGCAGTGAATATCGGGGATCCAACGTCCTGACTTTC.

The CDR3 spells CASSSSQVRDRVYEQYF. CDR3 DNA: TGTGCCAGCAGCTCGTCCCAGGTTCGGGACAGGGTCTACGAGCAGTACTTC. The V call is TRBV7-9, the J call TRBJ2-5; 9 positions agree with TRBD1. The better agreement between TRBJ2-7 and the DNA end casts doubt on the J call. The CDR3 covers 17 residues. Germline V CDR1 and CDR2: SEHNR, FQNEAQ (reference sequence).

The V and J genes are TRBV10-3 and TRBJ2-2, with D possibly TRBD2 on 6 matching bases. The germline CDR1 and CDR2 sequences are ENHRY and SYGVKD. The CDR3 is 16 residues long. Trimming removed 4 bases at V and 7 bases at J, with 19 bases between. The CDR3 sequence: CAISARDPEGGGELFF. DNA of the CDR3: TGTGCCATCAGTGCCCGGGACCCGGAGGGTGGCGGGGAGCTGTTTTTT.

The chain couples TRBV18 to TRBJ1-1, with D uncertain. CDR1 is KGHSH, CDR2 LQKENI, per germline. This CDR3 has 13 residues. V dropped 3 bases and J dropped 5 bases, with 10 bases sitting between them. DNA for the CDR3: TGTGCCAGCTCACCGCAGGACTGGACTGAAGCTTTCTTT. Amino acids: CASSPQDWTEAFF.

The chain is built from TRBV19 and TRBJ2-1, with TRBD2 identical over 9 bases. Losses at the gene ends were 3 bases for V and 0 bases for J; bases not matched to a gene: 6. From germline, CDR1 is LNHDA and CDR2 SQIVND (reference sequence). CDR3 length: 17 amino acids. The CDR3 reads CASSMTSGVSSYNEQFF. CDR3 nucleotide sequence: TGTGCCAGTAGTATGACTAGCGGCGTGAGCTCCTACAATGAGCAGTTCTTC.

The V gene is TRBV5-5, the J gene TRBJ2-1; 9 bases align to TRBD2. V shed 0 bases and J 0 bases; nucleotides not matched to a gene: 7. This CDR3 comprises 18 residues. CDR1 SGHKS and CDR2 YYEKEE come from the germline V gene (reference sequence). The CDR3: CASSLADSGGFSYNEQFF. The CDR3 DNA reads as TGTGCCAGCAGCTTGGCAGATAGCGGGGGATTCTCCTACAATGAGCAGTTCTTC. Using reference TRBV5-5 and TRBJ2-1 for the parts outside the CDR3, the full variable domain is DAGVTQSPTHLIKTRGQQVTLRCSPISGHKSVSWYQQVLGQGPQFIFQYYEKEERGRGNFPDRFSARQFPNYSSELNVNALLLGDSALYLCASSLADSGGFSYNEQFFGPGTRLTVL.

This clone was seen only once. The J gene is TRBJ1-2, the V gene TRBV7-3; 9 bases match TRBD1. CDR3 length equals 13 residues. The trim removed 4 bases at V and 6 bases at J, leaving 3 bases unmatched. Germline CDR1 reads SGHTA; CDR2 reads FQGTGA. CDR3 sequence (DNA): TGTGCCAGCAGCTCTCGGACAGGGGATGGCTACACCTTC. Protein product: CASSSRTGDGYTF.

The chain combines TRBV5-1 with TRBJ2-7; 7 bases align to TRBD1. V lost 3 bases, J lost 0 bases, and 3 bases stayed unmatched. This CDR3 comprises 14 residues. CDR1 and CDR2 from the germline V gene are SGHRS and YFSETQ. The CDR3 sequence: CASSSTGVSYEQYF. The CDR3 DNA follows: TGCGCCAGCAGCTCAACAGGGGTCTCCTACGAGCAGTACTTC.

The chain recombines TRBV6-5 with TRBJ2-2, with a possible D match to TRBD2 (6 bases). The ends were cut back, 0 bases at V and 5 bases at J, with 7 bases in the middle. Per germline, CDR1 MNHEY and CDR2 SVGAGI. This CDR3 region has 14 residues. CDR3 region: CASSYSGGTGELFF. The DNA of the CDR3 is TGTGCCAGCAGTTACTCGGGGGGAACCGGGGAGCTGTTTTTT.

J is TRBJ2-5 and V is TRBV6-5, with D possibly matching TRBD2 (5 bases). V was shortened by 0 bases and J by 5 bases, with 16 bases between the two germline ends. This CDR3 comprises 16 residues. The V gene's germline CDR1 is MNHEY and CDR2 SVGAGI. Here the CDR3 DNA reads TGTGCCAGCAGTTACTCGATCTTGAGGGCACGGGAGACCCAGTACTTC. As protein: CASSYSILRARETQYF.

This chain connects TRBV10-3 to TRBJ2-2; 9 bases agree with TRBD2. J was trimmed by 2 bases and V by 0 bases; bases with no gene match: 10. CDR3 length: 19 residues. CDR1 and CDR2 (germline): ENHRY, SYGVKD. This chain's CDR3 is CAISESMGRGGPNTGELFF. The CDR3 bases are TGTGCCATCAGTGAGTCGATGGGGCGGGGGGGCCCCAACACCGGGGAGCTGTTTTTT.

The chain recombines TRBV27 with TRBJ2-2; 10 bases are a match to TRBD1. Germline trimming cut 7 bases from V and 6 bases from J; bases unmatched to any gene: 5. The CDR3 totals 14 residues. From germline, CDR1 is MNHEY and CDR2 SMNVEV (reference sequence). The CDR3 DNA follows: TGTGCCAGCAACGGACAGGGGGTCGCCGGGGAGCTGTTTTTT. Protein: CASNGQGVAGELFF.

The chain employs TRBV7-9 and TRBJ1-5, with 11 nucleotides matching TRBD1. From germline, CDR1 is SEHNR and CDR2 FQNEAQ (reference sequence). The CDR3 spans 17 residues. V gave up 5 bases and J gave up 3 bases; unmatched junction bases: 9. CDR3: CASSKWTGGGFNQPQHF. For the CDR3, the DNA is TGTGCCAGCAGCAAATGGACAGGGGGCGGATTCAATCAGCCCCAGCATTTT.

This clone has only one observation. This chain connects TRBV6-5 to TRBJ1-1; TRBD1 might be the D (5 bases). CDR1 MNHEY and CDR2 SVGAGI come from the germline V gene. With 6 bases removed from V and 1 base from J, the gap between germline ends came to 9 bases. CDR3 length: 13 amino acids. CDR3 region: CASSLQGNTEAFF. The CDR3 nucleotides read TGTGCCAGCAGCCTCCAGGGGAACACTGAAGCTTTCTTT.

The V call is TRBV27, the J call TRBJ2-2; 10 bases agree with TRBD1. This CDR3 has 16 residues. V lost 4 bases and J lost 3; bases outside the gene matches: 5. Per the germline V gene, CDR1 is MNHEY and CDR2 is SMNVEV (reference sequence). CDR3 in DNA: TGTGCCAGCAGTTCCTCCGGGACAGGGGACACCGGGGAGCTGTTTTTT. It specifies CASSSSGTGDTGELFF.

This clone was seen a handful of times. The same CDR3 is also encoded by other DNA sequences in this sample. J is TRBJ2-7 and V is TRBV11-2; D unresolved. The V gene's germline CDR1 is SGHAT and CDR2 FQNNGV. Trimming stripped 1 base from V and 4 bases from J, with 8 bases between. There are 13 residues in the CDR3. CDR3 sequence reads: CASSLGQVYEQYF. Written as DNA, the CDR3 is TGTGCCAGCAGCTTAGGCCAGGTGTACGAGCAGTACTTC.

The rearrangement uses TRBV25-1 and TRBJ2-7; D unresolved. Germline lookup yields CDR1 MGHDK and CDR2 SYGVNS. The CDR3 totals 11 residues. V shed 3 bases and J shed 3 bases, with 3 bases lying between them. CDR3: CASSDNYEQYF. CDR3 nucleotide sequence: TGTGCCAGCAGTGACAACTACGAGCAGTACTTC.